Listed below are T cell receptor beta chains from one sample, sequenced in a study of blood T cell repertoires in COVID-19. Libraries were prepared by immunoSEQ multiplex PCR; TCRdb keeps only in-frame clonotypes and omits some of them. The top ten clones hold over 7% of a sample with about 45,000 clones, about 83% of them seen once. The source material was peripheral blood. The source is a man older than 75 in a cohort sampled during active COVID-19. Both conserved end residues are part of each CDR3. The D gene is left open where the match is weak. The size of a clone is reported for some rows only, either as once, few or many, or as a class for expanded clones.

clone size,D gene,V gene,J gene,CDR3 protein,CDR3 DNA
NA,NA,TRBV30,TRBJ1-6,CAWSVEDMNYNSPLHF,TGTGCCTGGAGTGTAGAGGACATGAACTATAATTCACCCCTCCACTTT
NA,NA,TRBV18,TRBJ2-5,CASSPPSGYRETQYF,TGTGCCAGCTCACCACCTTCGGGGTATCGAGAGACCCAGTACTTC
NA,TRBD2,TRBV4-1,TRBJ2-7,CASSQDWTSGGYSYEQYF,TGCGCCAGCAGCCAAGATTGGACTAGCGGGGGATACTCCTACGAGCAGTACTTC
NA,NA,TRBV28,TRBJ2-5,CASRWGQGGETQYF,TGTGCCAGCAGATGGGGCCAGGGGGGAGAGACCCAGTACTTC
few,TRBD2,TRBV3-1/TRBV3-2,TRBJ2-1,CASSQDWASGSSIEQFF,TGTGCCAGCAGCCAAGATTGGGCTAGCGGGAGTTCGATTGAGCAGTTCTTC
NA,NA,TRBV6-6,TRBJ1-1,CASRANIYPRASEAFF,TGTGCCAGCAGGGCCAACATCTACCCCAGGGCCTCTGAAGCTTTCTTT
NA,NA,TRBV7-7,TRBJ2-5,CASSLDTQETQYF,TGTGCCAGCAGCTTAGACACCCAAGAGACCCAGTACTTC
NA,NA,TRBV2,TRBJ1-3,CASSEQEATSGNTIYF,TGTGCCAGCAGTGAACAGGAGGCCACCTCTGGAAACACCATATATTTT
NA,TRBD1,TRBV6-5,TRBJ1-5,CASSRTGGGQPQHF,TGTGCCAGCAGCCGGACAGGGGGCGGACAGCCCCAGCATTTT
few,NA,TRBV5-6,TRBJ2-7,CASSLVAGSSYEQYF,TGTGCCAGCAGCTTGGTCGCGGGCAGCTCCTACGAGCAGTACTTC
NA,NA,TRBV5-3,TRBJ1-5,CARSSGGGSQPQHF,TGTGCCAGAAGTTCAGGTGGGGGGAGTCAGCCCCAGCATTTT
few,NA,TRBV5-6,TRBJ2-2,CASSPLGADTGELFF,TGTGCCAGCAGCCCTCTGGGGGCCGACACCGGGGAGCTGTTTTTT
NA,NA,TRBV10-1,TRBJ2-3,CASSVTGGPSTDTQYF,TGCGCCAGCAGTGTGACGGGGGGCCCGAGCACAGATACGCAGTATTTT
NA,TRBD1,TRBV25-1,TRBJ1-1,CASSVTGGEISEAFF,TGTGCCAGCAGTGTGACAGGGGGCGAGATCTCTGAAGCTTTCTTT
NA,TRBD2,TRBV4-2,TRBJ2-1,CASSLLSGGTSYNEQFF,TGTGCCAGCAGCCTGCTTAGCGGGGGGACGTCCTACAATGAGCAGTTCTTC
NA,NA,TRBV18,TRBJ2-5,CASSPVTGLQETQYF,TGTGCCAGCTCACCGGTAACGGGACTCCAAGAGACCCAGTACTTC
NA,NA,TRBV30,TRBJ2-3,CAWRGPRGFTDTQYF,TGTGCCTGGAGAGGTCCAAGGGGGTTCACAGATACGCAGTATTTT
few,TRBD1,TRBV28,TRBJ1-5,CASSPKGRGREPQHF,TGTGCCAGCAGCCCTAAGGGCAGGGGGCGCGAGCCCCAGCATTTT
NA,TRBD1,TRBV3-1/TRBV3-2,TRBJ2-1,CASKDRGPGNEQFF,TGTGCCAGCAAAGACAGGGGGCCCGGCAATGAGCAGTTCTTC
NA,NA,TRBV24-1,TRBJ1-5,CATSPGSPYSNQPQHF,TGTGCCACCAGTCCTGGGAGCCCCTATAGCAATCAGCCCCAGCATTTT
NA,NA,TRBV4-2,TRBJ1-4,CASSQVGGPTNEKLFF,TGTGCCAGCAGCCAAGTCGGCGGGCCAACTAATGAAAAACTGTTTTTT
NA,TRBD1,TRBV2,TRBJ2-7,CANSLLGQGHYEQYF,TGTGCTAACTCCTTATTGGGACAGGGTCACTACGAGCAGTACTTC
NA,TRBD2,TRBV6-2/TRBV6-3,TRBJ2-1,CASSYSSGGLPYNEQFF,TGTGCCAGCAGTTACTCGAGCGGGGGGCTTCCCTACAATGAGCAGTTCTTC
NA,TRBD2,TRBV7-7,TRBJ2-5,CASSSRLAELGSGETQYF,TGTGCCAGCAGCTCTCGACTAGCGGAGTTAGGTAGCGGAGAGACCCAGTACTTC
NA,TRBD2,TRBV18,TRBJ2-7,CASSPWTSGGASEQYF,TGTGCCAGCTCACCGTGGACTAGCGGGGGGGCGAGTGAGCAGTACTTC
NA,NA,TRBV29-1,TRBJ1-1,CSVNNGGRVTEAFF,TGCAGCGTGAACAACGGGGGAAGGGTCACTGAAGCTTTCTTT
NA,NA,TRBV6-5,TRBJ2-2,CASSLTNTGELFF,TGTGCCAGCTCTCTCACTAACACCGGGGAGCTGTTTTTT
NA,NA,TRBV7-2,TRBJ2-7,CASSDDTSKSYEQYF,TGTGCCAGCAGCGACGACACGTCTAAGTCCTACGAGCAGTACTTC
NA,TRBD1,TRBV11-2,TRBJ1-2,CASSLEDRGGYGYTF,TGTGCCAGCAGCTTAGAGGACAGGGGCGGCTATGGCTACACCTTC
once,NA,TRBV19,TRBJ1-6,CASRRDSYNSPLHF,TGTGCCAGCCGCAGGGACTCCTATAATTCACCCCTCCACTTT
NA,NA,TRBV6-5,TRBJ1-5,CASRGSGWGNQPQHF,TGTGCCAGCAGGGGTTCGGGATGGGGCAATCAGCCCCAGCATTTT
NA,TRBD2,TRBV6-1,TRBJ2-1,CASSGTSGRTIISYNEQFF,TGTGCCAGCAGTGGTACTAGCGGGAGGACCATCATCTCCTACAATGAGCAGTTCTTC
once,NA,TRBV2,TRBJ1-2,CASTLGTLGGYTF,TGTGCCAGCACGCTAGGGACTCTCGGGGGCTACACCTTC
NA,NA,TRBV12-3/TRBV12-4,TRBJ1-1,CASSLGRNTEAFF,TGTGCCAGCAGTTTAGGGAGAAACACTGAAGCTTTCTTT
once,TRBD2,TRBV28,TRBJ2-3,CASSSRAGGTDTQYF,TGTGCCAGCAGTTCCCGGGCGGGAGGGACAGATACGCAGTATTTT
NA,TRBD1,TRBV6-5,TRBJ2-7,CASGKGAAYEQYF,TGTGCCAGCGGGAAGGGGGCGGCCTACGAGCAGTACTTC
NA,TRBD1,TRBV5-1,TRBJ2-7,CASSLEGTAAYEQYF,TGCGCCAGCAGCTTGGAAGGGACAGCAGCCTACGAGCAGTACTTC
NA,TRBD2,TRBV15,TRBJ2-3,CATSRDSTSGGDTQYF,TGTGCCACCAGCAGAGACAGCACTAGCGGTGGGGATACGCAGTATTTT
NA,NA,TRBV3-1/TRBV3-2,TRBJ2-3,CASSARLDTDTQYF,TGTGCCAGCAGCGCCCGACTAGATACAGATACGCAGTATTTT
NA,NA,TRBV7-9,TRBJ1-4,CASSLAQGEKLFF,TGTGCCAGCAGCTTAGCGCAGGGTGAAAAACTGTTTTTT
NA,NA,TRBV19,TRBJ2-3,CASTNMMTNTDTQYF,TGTGCCAGTACCAATATGATGACAAACACAGATACGCAGTATTTT
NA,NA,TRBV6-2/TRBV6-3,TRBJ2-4,CASSYWGRANIQYF,TGTGCCAGCAGCTACTGGGGGCGCGCAAACATTCAGTACTTC
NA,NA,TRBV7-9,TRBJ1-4,CASSPRENEKLFF,TGTGCCAGCAGCCCTCGAGAGAATGAAAAACTGTTTTTT
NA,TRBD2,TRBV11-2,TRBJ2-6,CASSVLSGRTGANVLTF,TGTGCCAGCAGCGTACTTAGCGGGAGGACTGGGGCCAACGTCCTGACTTTC
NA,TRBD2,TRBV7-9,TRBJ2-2,CASTIGLAGWTGELFF,TGTGCCAGCACCATAGGACTAGCGGGATGGACCGGGGAGCTGTTTTTT
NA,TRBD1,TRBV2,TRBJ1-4,CASKIQGASYEKLFF,TGTGCCAGCAAAATACAGGGGGCCTCCTATGAAAAACTGTTTTTT
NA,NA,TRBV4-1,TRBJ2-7,CASSPNWDTRSYEQYF,TGCGCCAGCAGCCCCAACTGGGACACCAGGTCCTACGAGCAGTACTTC
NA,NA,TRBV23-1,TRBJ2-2,CASSHSIEGRNTGELFF,TGCGCCAGCAGTCACTCAATCGAGGGAAGGAACACCGGGGAGCTGTTTTTT
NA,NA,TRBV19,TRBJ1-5,CASSRESGNWNQPQHF,TGTGCCAGTAGTAGAGAATCCGGTAACTGGAATCAGCCCCAGCATTTT
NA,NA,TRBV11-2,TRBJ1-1,CASSQTGFTEAFF,TGTGCCAGCAGCCAGACAGGTTTCACTGAAGCTTTCTTT
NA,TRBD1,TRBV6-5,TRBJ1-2,CASILSAGGAGYTF,TGTGCCAGCATATTATCGGCAGGGGGCGCGGGCTACACCTTC
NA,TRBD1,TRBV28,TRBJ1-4,CASIAGTGDEKLFF,TGTGCCAGCATCGCAGGGACAGGGGACGAAAAACTGTTTTTT
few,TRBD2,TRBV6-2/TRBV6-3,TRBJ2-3,CASSRLAVGTDTQYF,TGTGCCAGCAGCCGGCTAGCGGTGGGCACAGATACGCAGTATTTT
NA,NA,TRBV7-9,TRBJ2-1,CASSSSLDEQFF,TGTGCCAGCAGCTCTAGCCTGGATGAGCAGTTCTTC